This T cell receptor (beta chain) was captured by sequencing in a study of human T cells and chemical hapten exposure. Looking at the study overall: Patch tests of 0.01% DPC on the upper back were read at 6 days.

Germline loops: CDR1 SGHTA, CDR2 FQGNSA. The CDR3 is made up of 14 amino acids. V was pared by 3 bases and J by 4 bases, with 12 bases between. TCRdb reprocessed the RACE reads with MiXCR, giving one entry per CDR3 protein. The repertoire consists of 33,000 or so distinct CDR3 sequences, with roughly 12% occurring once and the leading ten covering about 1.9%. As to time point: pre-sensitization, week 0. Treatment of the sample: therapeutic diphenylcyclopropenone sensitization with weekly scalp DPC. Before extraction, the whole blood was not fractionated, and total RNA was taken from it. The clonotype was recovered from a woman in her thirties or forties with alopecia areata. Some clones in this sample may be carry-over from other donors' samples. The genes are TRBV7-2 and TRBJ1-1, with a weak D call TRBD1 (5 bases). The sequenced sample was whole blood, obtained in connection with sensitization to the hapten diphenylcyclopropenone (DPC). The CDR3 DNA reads TGTGCCAGCAGCTTTGGCAGGGTGGGCACTGAAGCTTTCTTT. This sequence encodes CASSFGRVGTEAFF. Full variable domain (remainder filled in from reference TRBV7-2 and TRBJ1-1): GAGVSQSPSNKVTEKGKDVELRCDPISGHTALYWYRQSLGQGLEFLIYFQGNSAPDKSGLPSDRFSAERTGGSVSTLTIQRTQQEDSAVYLCASSFGRVGTEAFFGQGTRLTVV.